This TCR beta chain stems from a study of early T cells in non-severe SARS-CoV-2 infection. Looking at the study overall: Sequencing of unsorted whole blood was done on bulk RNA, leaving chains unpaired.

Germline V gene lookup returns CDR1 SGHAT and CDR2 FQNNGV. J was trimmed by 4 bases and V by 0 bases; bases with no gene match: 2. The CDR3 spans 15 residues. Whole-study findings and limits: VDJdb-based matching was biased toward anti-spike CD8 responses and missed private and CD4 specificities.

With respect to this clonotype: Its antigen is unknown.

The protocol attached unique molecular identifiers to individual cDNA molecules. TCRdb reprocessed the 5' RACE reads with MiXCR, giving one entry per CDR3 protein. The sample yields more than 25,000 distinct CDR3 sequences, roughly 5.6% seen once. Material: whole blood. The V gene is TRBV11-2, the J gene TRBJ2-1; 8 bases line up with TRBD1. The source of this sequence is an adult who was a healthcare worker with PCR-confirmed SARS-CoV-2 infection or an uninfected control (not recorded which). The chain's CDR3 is CASSLDRTGYNEQFF. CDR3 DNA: TGTGCCAGCAGCTTAGACCGGACAGGGTACAATGAGCAGTTCTTC.